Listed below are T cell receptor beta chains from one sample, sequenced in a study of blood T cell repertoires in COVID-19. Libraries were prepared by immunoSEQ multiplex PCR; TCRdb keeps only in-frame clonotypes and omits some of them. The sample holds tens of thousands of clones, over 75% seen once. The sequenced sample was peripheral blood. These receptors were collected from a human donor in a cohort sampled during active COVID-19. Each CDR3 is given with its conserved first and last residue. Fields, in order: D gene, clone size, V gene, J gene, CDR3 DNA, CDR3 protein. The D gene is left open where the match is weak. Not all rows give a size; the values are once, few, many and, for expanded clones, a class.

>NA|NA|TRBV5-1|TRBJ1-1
TGCGCCAGCAGCTTGGCCAGGGTGGGCACTGAAGCTTTCTTT
CASSLARVGTEAFF
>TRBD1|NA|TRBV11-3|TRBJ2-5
TGTGCCAGCAGCCGCAGGACCGGGACAGGGGCGTCAGAGACCCAGTACTTC
CASSRRTGTGASETQYF
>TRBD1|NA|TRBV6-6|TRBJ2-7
TGTGCCAGCAGAGACTCGGGACAGGGCCACGAGCAGTACTTC
CASRDSGQGHEQYF
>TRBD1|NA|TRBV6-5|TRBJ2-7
TGTGCCAGCAGTTTCAACAGGGGGCCATACGAGCAGTACTTC
CASSFNRGPYEQYF
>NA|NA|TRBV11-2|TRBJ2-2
TGTGCCAGCAGCTTACACCGGACAGCCACCGGGGAGCTGTTTTTT
CASSLHRTATGELFF
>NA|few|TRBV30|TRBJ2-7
TGTGCCTGGGGGGCGGAAACCTACGAGCAGTACTTC
CAWGAETYEQYF
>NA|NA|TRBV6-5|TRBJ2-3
TGTGCCACTCAGGCCGCAGATACGCAGTATTTT
CATQAADTQYF
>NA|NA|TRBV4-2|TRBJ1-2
TGTGCCAGCAGCCAAGAGACTGAGCTGGGTGGCTACACCTTC
CASSQETELGGYTF
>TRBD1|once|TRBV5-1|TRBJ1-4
TGCGCCAGCAGCAGCTCCGGGACAGGGACTAATGAAAAACTGTTTTTT
CASSSSGTGTNEKLFF
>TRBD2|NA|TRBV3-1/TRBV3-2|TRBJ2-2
TGTGCCAGCAGCCAAGGGACTAGCGGTTCGAACACCGGGGAGCTGTTTTTT
CASSQGTSGSNTGELFF
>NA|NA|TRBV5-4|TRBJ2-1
TGTGCCAGCAGCTTGGGTACAGGCGCCGGCTACAATGAGCAGTTCTTC
CASSLGTGAGYNEQFF
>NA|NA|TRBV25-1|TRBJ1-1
TGTGCCAGCAGTGTCCCGGGGGAATTGAACACTGAAGCTTTCTTT
CASSVPGELNTEAFF
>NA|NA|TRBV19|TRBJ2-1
TGTGCCAGTAGTATAGGCGACAAGAGCTCCTACAATGAGCAGTTCTTC
CASSIGDKSSYNEQFF
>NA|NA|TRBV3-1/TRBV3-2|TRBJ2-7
TGTGCCAGCAGCCAGAAGCCCAACGAGCAGTACTTC
CASSQKPNEQYF
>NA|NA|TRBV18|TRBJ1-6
TGTGCCAGCTCTCCACCTCCGGACAGCTCTACCAATTCACCCCTCCACTTT
CASSPPPDSSTNSPLHF
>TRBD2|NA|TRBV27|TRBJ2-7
TGTGCCAGCAGTTTATCGCCAGCGGGGGCTGCGTCCTACGAGCAGTACTTC
CASSLSPAGAASYEQYF
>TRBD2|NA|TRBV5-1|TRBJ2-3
TGCGCCAGCAGCTGGATCGTCCGGGACTACTACACAGATACGCAGTATTTT
CASSWIVRDYYTDTQYF
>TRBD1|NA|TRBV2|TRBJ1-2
TGTGCCAGCAATAGTGGACAGGGGGGCTATGGCTACACCTTC
CASNSGQGGYGYTF
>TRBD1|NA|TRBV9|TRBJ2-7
TGTGCCAGCAGCGTCGGACAGGGGCCCTACGAGCAGTACTTC
CASSVGQGPYEQYF
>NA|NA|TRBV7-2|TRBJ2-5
TGTGCCAGCAGCTTAGGCGCTAGTGGAGAGACCCAGTACTTC
CASSLGASGETQYF
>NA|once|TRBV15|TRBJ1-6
TGTGCCACCAGCAGAGATCAGAGACATCGGAAAGATTCACCCCTCCACTTT
CATSRDQRHRKDSPLHF
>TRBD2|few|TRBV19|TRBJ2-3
TGTGCCAGTAGTATCACGCGGGAGACCCCCTCAGATACGCAGTATTTT
CASSITRETPSDTQYF
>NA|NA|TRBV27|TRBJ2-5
TGTGCCAGCAGTTTTTGGGGGGACCAAGAGACCCAGTACTTC
CASSFWGDQETQYF
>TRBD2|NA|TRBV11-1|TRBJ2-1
TGTGCCAGCAGCTTAATGGCGGGGGGCGGCAATGAGCAGTTCTTC
CASSLMAGGGNEQFF
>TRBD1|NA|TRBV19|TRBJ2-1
TGTGCCAGTAGTGCCCGGGACAGGGTGGTCGAGCAGTTCTTC
CASSARDRVVEQFF
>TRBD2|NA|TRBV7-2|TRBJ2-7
TGTGCCAGCAGCTTAGCGCGGGGCGGGGGGTCCTACGAGCAGTACTTC
CASSLARGGGSYEQYF
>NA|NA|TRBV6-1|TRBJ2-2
TGTGCCAGCAGTGAAGGAGAATACGGGGAGCTGTTTTTT
CASSEGEYGELFF
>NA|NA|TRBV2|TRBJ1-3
TGTGCCAGCAGTGAGGGGGGGCAGGTTGGAAACACCATATATTTT
CASSEGGQVGNTIYF
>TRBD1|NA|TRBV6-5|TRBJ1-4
TGTGCCAGCAGGTCGGGACAGACTGAAAAACTGTTTTTT
CASRSGQTEKLFF
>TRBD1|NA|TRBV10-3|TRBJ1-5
TGTGCCATCAGTGAGTCGACAGGGGCCCTGCAGCCCCAGCATTTT
CAISESTGALQPQHF
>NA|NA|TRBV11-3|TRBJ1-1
TGTGCCAGCAGCCAAAGACAGGTCACTGAAGCTTTCTTT
CASSQRQVTEAFF
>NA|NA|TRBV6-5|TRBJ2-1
TGTGCCAGCAGTTCGGACCCCCCGGGGAGGCATGAGCAGTTCTTC
CASSSDPPGRHEQFF
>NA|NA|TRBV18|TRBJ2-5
TGTGCCAGCTCACCACTTCCGGGAGTCGAAACCCAGTACTTC
CASSPLPGVETQYF
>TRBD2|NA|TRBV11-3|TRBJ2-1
TGTGCCAGCAGCCCTGGAAGGGAGAAGCGGGGGATAGGGCCTTACAATGAGCAGTTCTTC
CASSPGREKRGIGPYNEQFF
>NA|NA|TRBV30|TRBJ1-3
TGTGCCTGGAGTCTTCGGTCGATAATCTCTGGAAACACCATATATTTT
CAWSLRSIISGNTIYF
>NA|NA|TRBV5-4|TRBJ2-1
TGTGCCAGCAGTTTGGATCCGGGGGCGGGAGATGAGCAGTTCTTC
CASSLDPGAGDEQFF
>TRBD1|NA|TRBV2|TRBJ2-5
TGTGCCAGCAGTGTTGGGGTCCTGGACAGGGGGGTGGGAGAGACCCAGTACTTC
CASSVGVLDRGVGETQYF
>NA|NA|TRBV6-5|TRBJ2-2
TGTGCCAGCAGTTACTCGTGGGAGGCACGGTCCGGGGAGCTGTTTTTT
CASSYSWEARSGELFF
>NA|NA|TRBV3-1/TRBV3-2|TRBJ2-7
TGTGCCAGCAGCCAAGTAGGAGGGAGTTCCTACGAGCAGTACTTC
CASSQVGGSSYEQYF
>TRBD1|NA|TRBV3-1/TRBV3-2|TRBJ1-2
TGTGCCAGCAGCCAAGATCTTATCCACGGGACAGTTTATGGCTACACCTTC
CASSQDLIHGTVYGYTF
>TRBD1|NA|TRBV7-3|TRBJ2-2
TGTGCCAGCAGCTTAACGAGGGGGCTGGAGACCGGGGAGCTGTTTTTT
CASSLTRGLETGELFF
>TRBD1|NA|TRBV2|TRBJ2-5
TGTGCCAGCATTAACCGGGACAGGGAAGAGACCCAGTACTTC
CASINRDREETQYF
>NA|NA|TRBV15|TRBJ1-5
TGTGCCACCAGCACCCGGACCGGGGGGGATCAGCCCCAGCATTTT
CATSTRTGGDQPQHF
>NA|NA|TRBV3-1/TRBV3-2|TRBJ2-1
TGTGCCAGCAGCCGGGCCCTCGTGGGTGAGCAGTTCTTC
CASSRALVGEQFF
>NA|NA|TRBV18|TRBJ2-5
TGTGCCAGCTCACCATCAGGGGACCAAGAGACCCAGTACTTC
CASSPSGDQETQYF
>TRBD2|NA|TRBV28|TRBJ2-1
TGTGCCAGCAGTTCCCCCGGGAGGGCGGGGGCCAATTACAATGAGCAGTTCTTC
CASSSPGRAGANYNEQFF
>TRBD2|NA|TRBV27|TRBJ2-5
TGTGCCAGCAGTTTAAGTGTTAGGGGAGGGCAACAAGAGACCCAGTACTTC
CASSLSVRGGQQETQYF